The text below deals with one T cell receptor beta chain. The data originate from a study of blood T cells in healthy people across ages. A second PCR of roughly 6 to 12 cycles used a sample-barcoded 5' primer and a J-beta primer mix. TCRdb ran MiXCR on the 5' RACE reads and lists one entry per CDR3 protein. The table has about 1.1 million distinct CDR3 sequences, roughly two fifths seen once. The sequence was collected from a man younger than 35 in good health. Sequenced sample: blood.

The chain's CDR3 is CASSQEPGYGQGSEKLFF. CDR3 DNA sequence: TGCGCCAGCAGCCAAGAGCCAGGTTACGGACAGGGGAGTGAAAAACTGTTTTTT. The rearrangement links TRBV4-1 to TRBJ1-4, with 9 bases fitting TRBD1. Unmatched junction bases numbered 12, after V lost 0 bases and J lost 7 bases. Germline CDR1 is MGHRA and CDR2 is YSYEKL. The CDR3 extends over 18 amino acids.